Below are 21 T cell receptor beta chains sequenced from a single sample in a study of cytomegalovirus exposure and HLA in healthy donors. PCR used 60 Vbeta primers and 13 Jbeta primers. TCRdb's table, derived via immunoSEQ multiplex PCR, lists solely in-frame clones and lacks some. The sample table sets out 180,000 or so clones. Sequencing used PBMCs. The receptor source for this set is a boy between 10 and 17 years old in good health and CMV-seronegative.

The chain uses TRBV7-9 and TRBJ1-1, with TRBD1 matching 8 bases. The length of the CDR3 is 15 residues. Losses at the gene ends were 5 bases for V and 6 bases for J; bases not matched to a gene: 11. Germline CDR1 and CDR2: SEHNR and FQNEAQ (reference sequence). CDR3 DNA sequence: TGTGCCAGCAGCAGCTGGACAGGGTTTGTTTCTGAAGCTTTCTTT. Its protein is CASSSWTGFVSEAFF.

The J gene is TRBJ2-5, the V gene TRBV7-9; a possible D gene is TRBD2 (5 bases). Germline V gene sequence: CDR1 SEHNR, CDR2 FQNEAQ (reference sequence). The length of the CDR3 is 14 residues. The V and J ends lost 0 bases and 3 bases respectively, with 8 bases between them. CDR3 nucleotides: TGTGCCAGCAGCTTAGCCGGGAACAAAGAGACCCAGTACTTC. As protein: CASSLAGNKETQYF.

This chain uses TRBV7-2 with TRBJ2-5; TRBD1 agrees at 8 bases. The trim removed 5 bases at V and 3 bases at J, leaving 17 bases unmatched. This CDR3 is 18 amino acids long. CDR1 is SGHTA, CDR2 FQGNSA, per germline. The CDR3 DNA is TGTGCCAGCAGCCCCGTACCTCCCTTGGACAGGGCCGAAGAGACCCAGTACTTC. Amino acids: CASSPVPPLDRAEETQYF.

This sequence joins TRBV27 and TRBJ2-4; weak D call: TRBD1 (5 bases). V was shortened by 2 bases and J by 0 bases, with 11 bases between the two germline ends. Germline CDR1 and CDR2: MNHEY and SMNVEV (reference sequence). The CDR3 contains 16 residues. CDR3 amino acids: CASSLQGKLAKNIQYF. The CDR3 DNA follows: TGTGCCAGCAGTTTACAGGGAAAACTAGCCAAAAACATTCAGTACTTC.

The chain is built from TRBV7-2 and TRBJ1-6; 8 bases are a match to TRBD1. The V gene end was trimmed by 10 bases and the J gene end by 0 bases; junction bases not matched to a gene: 5. Per the germline V gene, CDR1 is SGHTA and CDR2 is FQGNSA. This CDR3 has 15 residues. CDR3 protein: CATGDRSSYNSPLHF. CDR3 sequence (DNA): TGTGCCACTGGGGACAGGAGCTCCTATAATTCACCCCTCCACTTT.

The genes are TRBV7-2 and TRBJ2-3, with a weak D call TRBD1 (6 bases). The CDR3 has 16 amino acids. V lost 2 bases and J lost 0, with 12 bases in between. The germline V gene has CDR1 SGHTA and CDR2 FQGNSA. The CDR3 nucleotides are TGTGCCAGCAGCTTACAGGGGACACTCAGCACAGATACGCAGTATTTT. It codes for CASSLQGTLSTDTQYF. The full variable domain, rest sourced from reference TRBV7-2 and TRBJ2-3, is GAGVSQSPSNKVTEKGKDVELRCDPISGHTALYWYRQSLGQGLEFLIYFQGNSAPDKSGLPSDRFSAERTGGSVSTLTIQRTQQEDSAVYLCASSLQGTLSTDTQYFGPGTRLTVL.

The chain uses TRBV4-3 and TRBJ2-1; the D is unclear. The CDR3 runs to 16 residues. V was cut by 0 bases and J by 4 bases, with 13 bases left in between. The V gene's germline CDR1 is LGHNA and CDR2 YSLEER. The CDR3 region is CASSQDRTARYNEQFF. The CDR3 DNA follows: TGCGCCAGCAGCCAAGATCGCACAGCCCGATACAATGAGCAGTTCTTC.

V usage is TRBV7-9 and J usage is TRBJ2-7, with 9 bases that match TRBD1. CDR3 length: 16 residues. With 4 bases clipped from V and 2 bases from J, the junction kept 9 bases outside the gene matches. The germline CDR1 and CDR2 sequences are SEHNR and FQNEAQ (reference sequence). The CDR3 DNA sequence: TGTGCCAGCAGCTCCGGACAGGGGACGCTGACCTACGAGCAGTACTTC. Its translation is CASSSGQGTLTYEQYF.

This sequence joins TRBV6-5 and TRBJ1-2; D remains unclear. Germline CDR1 MNHEY, CDR2 SVGAGI. Trimming left V 9 bases short and J 6 bases short, with 23 bases between. This CDR3 has 15 amino acids. The CDR3 reads CARRAKWFFFDGYTF. CDR3 nucleotide sequence: TGTGCCAGGCGAGCAAAGTGGTTCTTTTTCGATGGCTACACCTTC.

The chain carries TRBV2 and TRBJ2-5; TRBD2 agrees at 15 bases. The CDR3 length is 16 residues. CDR1 and CDR2 from the germline V gene are SNHLY and FYNNEI. The ends lost 6 bases at V and 5 bases at J; junction bases unmatched: 7. The CDR3 loop reads CASSPNGLAGGETQYF. The CDR3 nucleotides are TGTGCCAGCAGCCCAAACGGACTAGCGGGGGGGGAGACCCAGTACTTC.

This chain connects TRBV7-9 to TRBJ2-2; tentative D call: TRBD1 (6 bases). CDR3 size: 15 residues. Trimming pared 5 bases from V and 4 bases from J, leaving 14 bases between. Germline CDR1 SEHNR, CDR2 FQNEAQ (reference sequence). The CDR3 sequence: CASSDATGGTGELFF. The CDR3 nucleotides are TGTGCCAGCAGCGACGCGACAGGCGGCACCGGGGAGCTGTTTTTT.

The chain carries TRBV2 and TRBJ2-1; a possible D gene is TRBD1 (6 bases). Germline CDR1 and CDR2: SNHLY and FYNNEI. The CDR3 runs to 13 residues. Trimming removed 11 bases at V and 5 bases at J, with 16 bases between. CDR3 DNA: TGTGCCGGACACGGTGGGGGCAACAATGAGCAGTTCTTC. It specifies CAGHGGGNNEQFF.

The chain recombines TRBV6-1 with TRBJ2-7, with 10 bases matching TRBD2. Looked up from germline, CDR1 is MNHNS and CDR2 is SASEGT. With 2 bases clipped from V and 0 bases from J, the junction kept 7 bases outside the gene matches. CDR3 length equals 17 residues. The CDR3, as DNA: TGTGCCAGCAGTGAATCACTAGCGGGGCAACCCTCCTACGAGCAGTACTTC. As protein: CASSESLAGQPSYEQYF.

This rearrangement joins TRBV11-2 to TRBJ2-7; D remains ambiguous. Trimming stripped 5 bases from V and 3 bases from J, with 17 bases between. Germline lookup yields CDR1 SGHAT and CDR2 FQNNGV. The CDR3 runs to 15 residues. The CDR3 coding sequence is TGTGCCAGCAGCGCAATCGACCTAGTGGGCTACGAGCAGTACTTC. It translates to CASSAIDLVGYEQYF.

The chain has TRBV2 and TRBJ1-2; no firm D call. The CDR3 is made up of 13 amino acids. V was cut by 4 bases and J by 2 bases, with 8 bases left in between. Germline CDR1 reads SNHLY; CDR2 reads FYNNEI. CDR3 bases: TGTGCCAGCAGTGGTACAGCCAACTATGGCTACACCTTC. Protein: CASSGTANYGYTF.

The chain couples TRBV30 to TRBJ1-1; the D is unclear. In germline, CDR1 is GTSNPN, CDR2 SVGIG (reference sequence). V dropped 2 bases and J dropped 4 bases, with 8 bases sitting between them. The CDR3 has 12 residues. The CDR3 sequence: CAWSQRSTEAFF. The CDR3 DNA sequence: TGTGCCTGGAGTCAAAGGAGCACTGAAGCTTTCTTT. The whole variable domain, remainder taken from reference TRBV30 and TRBJ1-1, is SQTIHQWPATLVQPVGSPLSLECTVEGTSNPNLYWYRQAAGRGLQLLFYSVGIGQISSEVPQNLSASRPQDRQFILSSKKLLLSDSGFYLCAWSQRSTEAFFGQGTRLTVV.

The J gene is TRBJ2-3, the V gene TRBV27; D is perhaps TRBD1 (6 bases). The CDR3 totals 14 residues. V was clipped by 0 bases and J by 4 bases, with 8 bases between them. Germline V gene lookup returns CDR1 MNHEY and CDR2 SMNVEV (reference sequence). CDR3 nucleotides: TGTGCCAGCAGTTTATCAGAGGGGGCAGATACGCAGTATTTT. Its protein is CASSLSEGADTQYF.

The chain uses TRBV29-1 and TRBJ2-7; D not certain. CDR3 length: 13 amino acids. Germline V gene lookup returns CDR1 SQVTM and CDR2 ANQGSEA. With 3 bases removed from V and 2 bases from J, the gap between germline ends came to 11 bases. The CDR3 is CSVESPLTYEQYF. The CDR3 DNA sequence: TGCAGCGTTGAGAGCCCTCTCACCTACGAGCAGTACTTC.

The rearrangement links TRBV2 to TRBJ1-4; D perhaps matches TRBD1 (5 bases). Trimming pared 6 bases from V and 4 bases from J, leaving 15 bases between. In germline, CDR1 is SNHLY, CDR2 FYNNEI. The CDR3 runs 15 residues. CDR3 region: CASRGGRDYNEKLFF. Here the CDR3 DNA reads TGTGCCAGCAGGGGGGGTCGTGATTATAATGAAAAACTGTTTTTT.

With respect to this clone: At one boundary the junction diverges from the germline segment, which might be a read error. The chain has TRBV19 and TRBJ2-5, with a weak D call TRBD2 (5 bases). The length of the CDR3 is 15 residues. Germline V lookup: CDR1 LNHDA, CDR2 SQIVND (reference sequence). The CDR3, as DNA: TGTGCCAGTAGTATAGGGCATGTCGTGGGAGAGGCCCAGTACTTC. Translation gives CASSIGHVVGEAQYF.

The chain links TRBV5-1 to TRBJ2-1; maybe TRBD2 (5 bases). The germline V and J ends were trimmed by 1 base and 4 bases, with 18 bases remaining between them. The germline V gene has CDR1 SGHRS and CDR2 YFSETQ. The CDR3 sequence is 17 residues long. The CDR3 DNA follows: TGCGCCAGCAGCTTGATGAGCGGCATTCAATCTTACAATGAGCAGTTCTTC. It is translated as CASSLMSGIQSYNEQFF.